This TCR beta chain emerged from a study of blood T cell repertoires in COVID-19. At the level of the study: The United States, Italy and Spain were the sources of the acute and convalescent COVID-19 samples. Sample material is recorded as cDNA or gDNA derived from T cells, B-cell-depleted T cells, or PBMCs.

The germline V gene has CDR1 KGHDR and CDR2 SFDVKD. The CDR3 is 16 residues long. V shed 0 bases and J 0 bases; nucleotides not matched to a gene: 2. Source study methods: Amplification of reference gene primers was used by the study to estimate nucleated cell counts. Method: immunoSEQ multiplex PCR; TCRdb's copy keeps in-frame clones and lacks some. The V and J calls and the clone size are those of that table, but D and trimming were determined from the DNA. Here the sample spans approximately 140,000 clones, less than 85% being singletons. The sequence was collected from an elderly woman in a cohort sampled during active or convalescent COVID-19. This rearrangement joins TRBV24-1 to TRBJ2-7; 9 bases align to TRBD1. The sample comprised peripheral blood. The CDR3 sequence: CATSDLKTGGSYEQYF. CDR3 nucleotide sequence: TGTGCCACCAGTGATTTGAAGACAGGGGGCTCCTACGAGCAGTACTTC.